Listed below are T cell receptor beta chains from one sample, sequenced in a study of CD8 T cells in Susac syndrome. A single record per CDR3 protein comes from TCRdb applying MiXCR to the immunoSEQ multiplex PCR reads. The sample includes just over 300,000 distinct CDR3 sequences, around 90% of them seen just once. Sequencing was done on a sample of CD4+ T cells from PBMCs. The receptors originated from a human donor with multiple sclerosis. Both conserved end residues are part of each CDR3. The D gene is left open where the match is weak. Some rows have no size entry. The others give once, few or many, or a class for an expanded clone.

TRBJ1-1	TRBV12-3/TRBV12-4	TRBD1	NA	CASSSGTGAPKAFF	TGTGCCAGCAGTTCCGGGACAGGGGCGCCCAAGGCTTTCTTT
TRBJ1-2	TRBV3-1	NA	NA	CASRPEGEAPFYGYTF	TGTGCCAGCAGACCCGAAGGGGAAGCTCCCTTCTATGGCTACACCTTC
TRBJ1-1	TRBV5-1	NA	NA	CASSLLDLTEAFF	TGCGCCAGCAGCTTGTTGGACCTCACTGAAGCTTTCTTT
TRBJ1-2	TRBV25-1	TRBD1	NA	CASRGQGYGYTF	TGTGCCAGCAGGGGACAGGGGTATGGCTACACCTTC
TRBJ2-1	TRBV19	NA	once	CASAQQGHTGQFF	TGTGCCAGCGCCCAACAGGGTCATACGGGGCAGTTCTTC
TRBJ2-1	TRBV7-2	TRBD2	NA	CASLGGNSYNEQFF	TGTGCCAGCCTGGGAGGGAATTCCTACAATGAGCAGTTCTTC
TRBJ1-5	TRBV2	NA	NA	CASSVDSNQPQHF	TGTGCCAGCAGTGTGGACAGTAATCAGCCCCAGCATTTT
TRBJ2-1	TRBV20-1	NA	NA	CSASSWTFGGHVTNEQFF	TGCAGTGCTAGTTCATGGACGTTCGGGGGCCATGTGACGAATGAGCAGTTCTTC
TRBJ2-1	TRBV7-2	TRBD2	NA	CASSLAGAPGEQFF	TGTGCCAGCAGTCTAGCGGGGGCCCCCGGTGAGCAGTTCTTC
TRBJ2-1	TRBV12-3/TRBV12-4	NA	NA	CASSLERRAYNEQFF	TGTGCCAGCAGTTTAGAGCGGAGGGCCTACAATGAGCAGTTCTTC
TRBJ1-4	TRBV7-9	NA	NA	CASSSREGGREKLFF	TGTGCCAGCAGCTCCCGCGAGGGGGGGCGGGAAAAACTGTTTTTT